This T cell receptor (beta chain) was captured by sequencing in a study of T cells in Graves' hyperthyroidism and ophthalmopathy. The overall study: It was at initial diagnosis, before any treatment, that peripheral blood was collected. Whole-study findings and limits: Among thyroid clonotypes expanded above 0.001, most also appeared in blood.

Worth noting for this clonotype: The antigen is unknown.

Researchers took RNA transcripts and amplified the TCR beta CDR3 regions from them. HTBI primers were used for first-round RT-PCR of the TCR CDR3. TCRdb re-called the multiplex PCR reads with MiXCR, one entry per CDR3 protein. Of a few hundred thousand distinct CDR3 sequences in the sample, around 16% were seen once. The V segment lost 0 bases and the J segment 6 bases; nucleotides outside the gene matches: 20. CDR1 and CDR2 (germline): SQVTM, ANQGSEA. The CDR3 covers 19 residues. The rearrangement links TRBV29-1 to TRBJ2-3; 8 bases are a match to TRBD1. The clonotype was recovered from a woman aged 18-29 years with Graves' hyperthyroidism that later progressed to Graves' ophthalmopathy. Sequencing was done on a sample of blood. CDR3 DNA: TGCAGCGTTGAAGATCGGTTAGGTAAGGGACAGGCCACAACGGATACGCAGTATTTT. Translation gives CSVEDRLGKGQATTDTQYF.